This T cell receptor (beta chain) originates from a study of quantifying T cell responses using KT2 cells. Study summary: TCR alpha and beta constant-region primers primed reverse transcription of RNA.

General study results and limits: Very high KT2 spike-in numbers caused saturation in KT2 sequence detection.

Unfractionated PBMC were spiked with known numbers of KT2 clone cells. KT2 cells were mixed with fixed PBMC numbers at varying ratios. This clonotype was counted many times. Its antigen is as yet unknown. The cDNA 3' end received a ligated oligonucleotide with a UMI. The first PCR ran three to four cycles with an equimolar RC1.1 and RC1.2 beta primer mix. TCRdb re-analysed the UMI-ligation and nested PCR reads in MiXCR, keeping a single row per CDR3 protein. The sample lists over 25,000 distinct CDR3 sequences, around 10% occurring once. The sequence was collected from a human donor. Specimen: PBMCs spiked with cells of the T cell clone KT2.

The CDR3 loop reads CASSLAGANEQFF. In DNA form, the CDR3 reads TGTGCCAGCAGCTTAGCAGGGGCCAATGAGCAGTTCTTC. The gene calls are TRBV7-3 and TRBJ2-1, with D perhaps matching TRBD1 (6 bases). Trimming left V 2 bases short and J 6 bases short, with 8 bases between. The CDR3 length is 13 residues. In germline, CDR1 is SGHTA, CDR2 FQGTGA.